This TCR beta chain was documented in a study of cytomegalovirus exposure and HLA in healthy donors. Study-wide results and limits: The analysis excluded some indistinguishable V segments, including TRBV6-2 and TRBV6-3. Prior analysis indicated that the majority of TCR beta V segments exhibited productivity approximately 87% or approximately 30% of the time. A later analysis reportedly identified an Asian-associated ancestry cluster as carrying fewer N-insertions than the approximately 670-donor mean.

The germline V gene encodes CDR1 SGDLS and CDR2 YYNGEE. CDR3 length: 14 amino acids. V was trimmed by 4 bases and J by 4 bases, leaving 14 bases between them. Likely unrecorded immune exposures existed in these nominally healthy donors. About this clone: Its matching antigen is unknown.

Vbeta (60) and Jbeta (13) primers were used in the PCR. Repertoires were generated with immunoSEQ multiplex PCR, while TCRdb's copy carries only in-frame clones and drops some. Of nearly 95,000 clones listed, approximately 75% are singletons. The clonotype was recovered from a middle-aged woman in good health and CMV-seronegative. V usage is TRBV9 and J usage is TRBJ1-1, with unresolved D. The sample comprised PBMCs. CDR3 coding DNA: TGTGCCAGCAGCCCCGCTTACCGGGGCACTGAAGCTTTCTTT. Its translation: CASSPAYRGTEAFF.